The 11 T cell receptor beta chains in this list originate from one sample, sequenced in a study of STAT3 mutations in large granular lymphocyte leukemia. These receptors' antigens are unknown. Study results and limitations: In T-cell large granular lymphocyte leukemia, about half of patients showed multiple immunodominant subclonotypes.

The table came from immunoSEQ multiplex PCR; TCRdb's copy has only in-frame clones and leaves some out. This table holds about 34,000 clones, more than 75% found once. Specimen: peripheral blood mononuclear cells. The source of these receptors is a man in his 60s with T-cell large granular lymphocyte leukemia. Some clones in this sample may be carry-over from other donors' samples.

The V call is TRBV27, the J call TRBJ2-7; TRBD2 might be the D (6 bases). Trimming took off 5 bases at V and 7 bases at J, with 18 bases between the two ends. CDR3 length: 14 amino acids. CDR1 MNHEY and CDR2 SMNVEV come from the germline V gene (reference sequence). CDR3 in amino acids: CASSLLSGPWEQYF. The CDR3 region has the DNA TGTGCCAGCAGTCTTCTTAGCGGCCCTTGGGAGCAGTACTTC.

The genes are TRBV5-1 and TRBJ2-7; D is undetermined. The ends were cut back, 5 bases at V and 4 bases at J, with 7 bases in the middle. Germline values: CDR1 SGHRS, CDR2 YFSETQ. This CDR3 is built from 11 residues. The CDR3 DNA reads TGCGCCAGCAGACCCGAGTACGAGCAGTACTTC. Amino acids: CASRPEYEQYF.

V gene TRBV18 combines with J gene TRBJ2-2; tentatively, D is TRBD2 (5 bases). The CDR3 length is 17 residues. The V end was cut by 3 bases, the J end by 0 bases, with 14 bases between. Germline V gives CDR1 KGHSH, CDR2 LQKENI. The CDR3 here is CASSPGGLAANTGELFF. The CDR3 DNA sequence: TGTGCCAGCTCACCCGGCGGCCTAGCTGCGAACACCGGGGAGCTGTTTTTT.

The gene calls are TRBV4-3 and TRBJ1-1; a weak D match, TRBD1 (6 bases). Trimming took 3 bases from V and 3 from J, leaving 11 bases between them. This CDR3 spans 14 amino acids. Germline-derived CDR1 and CDR2 are LGHNA and YSLEER. The CDR3 reads CASSHHTGYTEAFF. The CDR3 nucleotides read TGCGCCAGCAGCCACCACACAGGGTACACTGAAGCTTTCTTT.

This chain connects TRBV7-9 to TRBJ2-7; D not resolved. Germline CDR1 reads SEHNR; CDR2 reads FQNEAQ (reference sequence). The CDR3 totals 13 residues. Trimming left V 4 bases short and J 2 bases short, with 9 bases between. The CDR3 region is CASSSPSAYEQYF. The CDR3 bases are TGTGCCAGCAGCTCCCCGAGCGCCTACGAGCAGTACTTC.

The chain links TRBV27 to TRBJ1-2; 8 nucleotides agree with TRBD1. The CDR3 has 15 amino acids. The V gene end was trimmed by 3 bases and the J gene end by 4 bases; junction bases not matched to a gene: 7. Germline V gene lookup returns CDR1 MNHEY and CDR2 SMNVEV (reference sequence). CDR3 bases: TGTGCCAGCAGTTTCCACGACAGGGGTAGCTATGGCTACACCTTC. Protein product: CASSFHDRGSYGYTF.

This clone was seen only once. The chain joins TRBV6-8 to TRBJ1-5; the match to TRBD1 covers 9 bases. Unmatched junction bases numbered 15, after V lost 1 base and J lost 2 bases. Germline V gene lookup returns CDR1 MNHGY and CDR2 SAAAGT. This CDR3 is 20 amino acids long. The CDR3 nucleotides read TGTGCCAGCAGTTACTGCGGAGGGGAGACAGGGGGAGCCTGCAATCAGCCCCAGCATTTT. Amino acids: CASSYCGGETGGACNQPQHF.

V and J are TRBV27 and TRBJ2-3; 10 bases agree with TRBD2. Germline trimming cut 5 bases from V and 2 bases from J; bases unmatched to any gene: 7. The CDR3 sequence is 16 residues long. Germline lookup yields CDR1 MNHEY and CDR2 SMNVEV (reference sequence). In DNA form, the CDR3 reads TGTGCCAGCAGTCCTTTAGCGGGAGGAATCACAGATACGCAGTATTTT. Residues: CASSPLAGGITDTQYF.

This sequence joins TRBV27 and TRBJ2-5; 13 nucleotides agree with TRBD2. The ends lost 6 bases at V and 5 bases at J; junction bases unmatched: 3. There are 14 residues in the CDR3. Germline V gives CDR1 MNHEY, CDR2 SMNVEV (reference sequence). The CDR3 nucleotides are TGTGCCAGCAGGGGACTAGCGGGAAGGGAGACCCAGTACTTC. Translation: CASRGLAGRETQYF.

V and J are TRBV7-2 and TRBJ2-3; the D gene is possibly TRBD2 (6 bases). Germline loops: CDR1 SGHTA, CDR2 FQGNSA. Deletions cut 7 bases from V and 2 bases from J, with 16 bases between. The CDR3 consists of 15 residues. The CDR3 region is CASNLVAEPTDTQYF. CDR3 DNA: TGTGCCAGCAACCTTGTAGCGGAGCCCACAGATACGCAGTATTTT. Variable domain in full (rest from reference TRBV7-2 and TRBJ2-3): GAGVSQSPSNKVTEKGKDVELRCDPISGHTALYWYRQSLGQGLEFLIYFQGNSAPDKSGLPSDRFSAERTGGSVSTLTIQRTQQEDSAVYLCASNLVAEPTDTQYFGPGTRLTVL.

The chain links TRBV5-1 to TRBJ2-3; the match to TRBD2 covers 9 bases. The germline V gene has CDR1 SGHRS and CDR2 YFSETQ. The CDR3 is 14 residues long. Trimming at V came to 5 bases and at J to 3 bases, leaving 4 bases not matched to a gene. CDR3 protein: CASSRAGGTDTQYF. CDR3 bases: TGCGCCAGCAGTCGGGCGGGAGGGACAGATACGCAGTATTTT.